Included here is one T cell receptor beta chain sequence, with context. Its antigen is currently not known. There are no base qualities to consult, and no much larger clone falls within one base. The data are from a study of blood T cell repertoires in COVID-19 (TCRdb year 2020). Regarding the complete study: Collaborator samples came from the United States, Italy and Spain and covered acute and convalescent phases of COVID-19. The material from the prospective study consisted of cDNA or gDNA derived from T cells, B-cell-depleted T cells, or PBMCs. The dataset comprised deeply sampled blood TCRbeta repertoires from subjects exposed to, actively infected with, or recovered from COVID-19. The sample metadata nearly always contained a de-identified subject ID, COVID-19 status, age in years and sex. Samples were obtained from the ongoing ImmuneRACE study (first 160 participants) and from 1,254 subjects provided by 6 global collaborators. The repertoires were made available in a free public database intended to serve as a resource for research on the immune response to SARS-CoV-2. Where available, HLA class I and class II types were taken from metadata supplied by the sample provider and were not determined by assay-based typing. The investigation overall reported the following: The amount of clinical and demographic metadata varied by source and participant and was provided uncurated.

One collaborating source in Seattle enrolled patients while the patients were actively infected and followed the patients over time throughout the course of disease. Collaborating institutions collected whole blood in K2EDTA tubes following their own protocols. Collaborator samples were shipped for TCRbeta analysis as frozen whole blood, isolated PBMCs, or DNA extracted from either sample type. Reading the germline V gene gives CDR1 SNHLY and CDR2 FYNNEI. Taken from cysteine to phenylalanine, the CDR3 has 15 residues. Of the read, only the CDR3 DNA is kept; its 45 bases are in frame from base 1. V is cut by 7 bases and J by 6 bases, and the space between the germline ends is 19 bases. The immunoSEQ Assay, a bias-controlled multiplex PCR, was used to amplify TCRbeta CDR3 regions from genomic DNA. The study's processing was this. The number of nucleated cells in each sample was estimated from the amplification of reference gene primers within the assay. To quantify the absolute abundance of each unique TCRbeta CDR3 rearrangement, sequence reads were collapsed and filtered. For each sample, productive Simpson clonality was calculated as the square root of Simpson's diversity index across productive rearrangements. TCRdb's version of the immuneACCESS table is confined to in-frame rearrangements and falls short of the full clone set. An unresolved V gene accounts for under half of the shortfall where checked; the remainder is of unknown origin. V and J calls and clone size are those listed in that table; D and trimming were worked out from the DNA. The sample data list about 170,000 clones, and around 82% of these were observed just once. The ten largest clones add up to under 9% of the sample.

Sequencing was carried out using peripheral blood. The origin of this receptor is a woman in her thirties or forties with COVID-19, enrolled during active disease. The chain is made from TRBV2 and TRBJ1-5; TRBD1 is a possible D gene, resting on 6 matching bases. CDR3 region: CASTLRGREGQPQHF. The sequenced DNA: TGTGCCAGCACACTCAGGGGCAGGGAGGGTCAGCCCCAGCATTTT.